These 13 T cell receptor beta chains originate from one sample sequenced in a study of shared clonotypes between healthy human individuals. Profiling relied on immunoSEQ multiplex PCR, and the TCRdb table lists in-frame clones only, not all of them. The table has around 2.1 million clones, approximately 96% seen once. The sample was naive CD4+ T cells sorted from blood. Regarding subset: CD45RA+ positively selected. These receptors originate from a man between 18 and 29 years old in good health.

J is TRBJ2-5 and V is TRBV2; weak D call: TRBD1 (5 bases). In germline, CDR1 is SNHLY, CDR2 FYNNEI. V shed 7 bases and J shed 5 bases, with 14 bases lying between them. This CDR3 spans 13 amino acids. CDR3 nucleotide sequence: TGTGCCAGCAATCCGTGGGGCTGGGAGACCCAGTACTTC. Translation: CASNPWGWETQYF.

This clone was recorded once. The rearrangement links TRBV11-2 to TRBJ1-2; D is perhaps TRBD1 (5 bases). Germline assignment: CDR1 SGHAT and CDR2 FQNNGV. The CDR3 length is 14 residues. V was shortened by 2 bases and J by 0 bases, with 7 bases between the two germline ends. CDR3 coding DNA: TGTGCCAGCAGCTTAAGGGGAACTAACTATGGCTACACCTTC. Residues: CASSLRGTNYGYTF.

Concerning this clone: The sample has other DNA sequences that encode this CDR3 too. CDR3 DNA sequence: TGCGCCAGCAGCACCGGACAGGTGAACACTGAAGCTTTCTTT. Protein sequence: CASSTGQVNTEAFF. This chain joins TRBV5-1 and TRBJ1-1; TRBD1 matches 7 bases. Looked up from germline, CDR1 is SGHRS and CDR2 is YFSETQ. CDR3 length: 14 amino acids. V shed 4 bases and J 0 bases; nucleotides not matched to a gene: 3.

This chain joins TRBV29-1 and TRBJ2-3; D not certain. CDR1 is SQVTM and CDR2 is ANQGSEA in the germline V gene. V lost 4 bases and J lost 6, with 5 bases in between. The CDR3 is 10 residues long. This chain's CDR3 is CSVGPDTQYF. The CDR3 DNA follows: TGCAGCGTTGGACCGGATACGCAGTATTTT.

This clone was recorded only once. The J gene is TRBJ1-1, the V gene TRBV21-1. TRBV21-1 is a known pseudogene. CDR3 size: 17 residues. CDR3 nucleotides: TGTGCCAGCAGCAAGGTCGGGACTCTGATGCACGACACTGAAGCTTTCTTT. This translates into CASSKVGTLMHDTEAFF.

The J gene is TRBJ2-5, the V gene TRBV7-9; no firm D call. The CDR3 is 12 residues long. Germline-derived CDR1 and CDR2 are SEHNR and FQNEAQ (reference sequence). V lost 5 bases and J 0 bases, leaving 4 bases between the germline ends. In DNA form, the CDR3 reads TGTGCCAGCAGCCAGTACCAAGAGACCCAGTACTTC. Translating it yields CASSQYQETQYF.

The V and J genes are TRBV10-1 and TRBJ2-2, with D possibly being TRBD1 (6 bases). The CDR3 covers 13 residues. V was pared by 6 bases and J by 5 bases, with 10 bases between. Germline values: CDR1 WNHNN, CDR2 SYGVQD (reference sequence). In DNA, the CDR3 is TGCGCCAGCAGCCGTACAGGGACCGGGGAGCTGTTTTTT. It translates to CASSRTGTGELFF.

The chain links TRBV10-3 to TRBJ2-7, with D hard to call. Germline V gene lookup returns CDR1 ENHRY and CDR2 SYGVKD. V lost 6 bases and J 2 bases, leaving 11 bases between the germline ends. CDR3 length: 13 amino acids. The CDR3 loop is CAISQVYPYEQYF. The CDR3 DNA follows: TGTGCCATCAGCCAGGTTTACCCCTACGAGCAGTACTTC.

J is TRBJ2-2 and V is TRBV10-3, with 12 positions matching TRBD2. The V gene's germline CDR1 is ENHRY and CDR2 SYGVKD. The CDR3 covers 16 residues. The V segment lost 10 bases and the J segment 0 bases; nucleotides outside the gene matches: 6. The CDR3 sequence is CATLTSGSANTGELFF. The CDR3 DNA is TGTGCCACCCTGACTAGCGGGAGCGCGAACACCGGGGAGCTGTTTTTT.

The chain recombines TRBV4-3 with TRBJ2-2; 15 nucleotides agree with TRBD2. The CDR3 runs 18 residues. The germline V gene has CDR1 LGHNA and CDR2 YSLEER. V shed 4 bases, J shed 4 bases, and the junction held 7 bases outside the gene matches. Here the CDR3 reads CASSPNLGLAGGTGELFF. The CDR3 DNA follows: TGCGCCAGCAGCCCAAACTTGGGACTAGCGGGAGGCACCGGGGAGCTGTTTTTT.

A remark on this clone: The same CDR3 arises from other DNA sequences in this sample as well. The chain has TRBV7-2 and TRBJ2-1; the D is unclear. The germline V gene encodes CDR1 SGHTA and CDR2 FQGNSA. Trimming pared 1 base from V and 1 base from J, leaving 5 bases between. There are 14 residues in the CDR3. CDR3 bases: TGTGCCAGCAGCTTAGACCCATCCTACAATGAGCAGTTCTTC. This gives the protein CASSLDPSYNEQFF.

The V call is TRBV28, the J call TRBJ2-4; the D is unclear. The germline V and J ends were trimmed by 6 bases and 0 bases, with 9 bases remaining between them. The CDR3 contains 14 residues. The germline V gene has CDR1 MDHEN and CDR2 SYDVKM. The CDR3 DNA sequence: TGTGCCAGCAGGCTAGGGTTAGCCAAAAACATTCAGTACTTC. Translation: CASRLGLAKNIQYF.

The CDR3 DNA follows: TGCGCCAGCAGCTTACTACTCTGGGGCAACACCGGGGAGCTGTTTTTT. Its translation is CASSLLLWGNTGELFF. This rearrangement joins TRBV4-3 to TRBJ2-2, with D perhaps matching TRBD1 (5 bases). Germline assignment: CDR1 LGHNA and CDR2 YSLEER. V was trimmed by 5 bases and J by 2 bases, leaving 15 bases between them. The CDR3 contains 16 residues.